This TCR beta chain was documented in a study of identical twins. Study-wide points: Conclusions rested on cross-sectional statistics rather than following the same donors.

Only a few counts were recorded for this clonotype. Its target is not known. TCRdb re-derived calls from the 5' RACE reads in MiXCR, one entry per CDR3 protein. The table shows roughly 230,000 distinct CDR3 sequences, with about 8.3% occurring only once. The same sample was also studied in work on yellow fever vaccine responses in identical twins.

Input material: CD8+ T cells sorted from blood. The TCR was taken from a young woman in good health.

The CDR3 sequence is CASSRDRFSYEQYF. CDR3 nucleotide sequence: TGCGCCAGCAGCCGGGACAGGTTTTCCTACGAGCAGTACTTC. The genes are TRBV4-3 and TRBJ2-7, with 8 bases identical to TRBD1. Losses at the gene ends were 4 bases for V and 1 base for J; bases not matched to a gene: 3. Germline CDR1 LGHNA, CDR2 YSLEER. CDR3 length: 14 amino acids.